Below, one T cell receptor (beta chain) is given with its context. This CDR3 comprises 16 residues. Trimming removed 1 base at V and 5 bases at J, with 15 bases between. Germline CDR1 is SGHVS and CDR2 is FQNEAQ. This sample is part of a study of regulatory T cells in long-lasting Graves disease. Indicated time point: newly diagnosed GD, antithyroid drugs for less than 3 months. TCR sequences were obtained from RNA taken from PBMCs. CDR3-region Arm-PCR and iRepertoire HTBI primers produced the TCR beta libraries. TCRdb redid the calling of the multiplex PCR reads with MiXCR, one entry per CDR3 protein. The data show 450,000 to 650,000 distinct CDR3 sequences, about 16% seen once. This sample was also put to use in a study of T cells in Graves' hyperthyroidism and ophthalmopathy. That source notes: Appearing also in blood were most of the thyroid clonotypes expanded above 0.001.

The chain joins TRBV7-8 to TRBJ2-1; D remains ambiguous. The sequence was collected from a woman aged 35-65 years with Graves disease. This specimen was peripheral blood mononuclear cells (PBMCs), taken at new diagnosis, from a patient treated with antithyroid drugs. In nucleotides, the CDR3 is TGTGCCAGCAGCTTAGGTCTGCCCCTTGCCCACAATGAGCAGTTCTTC. It specifies CASSLGLPLAHNEQFF.